The 14 T cell receptor beta chains listed next were all sequenced from one sample in a study of blood T cells in healthy people across ages. Sample-barcoded 5' priming and a J-beta primer mix drove a second PCR of roughly 6 to 12 cycles. TCRdb fed the 5' RACE reads into MiXCR, producing one record per CDR3 protein. Of over 1,300,000 distinct CDR3 sequences in the sample, approximately 59% were seen once. Material: blood. The source is a man aged 18 to 30 in good health.

The genes are TRBV20-1 and TRBJ2-1; 9 nucleotides agree with TRBD2. Trimming at V came to 3 bases and at J to 9 bases, leaving 12 bases not matched to a gene. The V gene's germline CDR1 is DFQATT and CDR2 SNEGSKA (reference sequence). The CDR3 consists of 15 residues. The CDR3 here is CSASPPRAGGAEQFF. The CDR3 DNA reads TGCAGTGCTAGCCCTCCCCGGGCGGGGGGGGCTGAGCAGTTCTTC.

This clonotype appeared a single time. The rearrangement uses TRBV6-1 and TRBJ2-3; D call uncertain. The V end lost 8 bases, the J end lost 0 bases, and 15 bases lay between the germline ends. The CDR3 totals 15 residues. In germline, CDR1 is MNHNS, CDR2 SASEGT. CDR3 in amino acids: CASDLGILSTDTQYF. The CDR3 region has the DNA TGTGCCAGCGACCTGGGGATCCTTAGCACAGATACGCAGTATTTT.

The rearrangement uses TRBV3-1 and TRBJ2-1, with D maybe TRBD2 (6 bases). V lost 0 bases to trimming and J lost 7 bases, with 10 bases between them. The CDR3 has 14 amino acids. Germline V gene lookup returns CDR1 LGHDT and CDR2 YNNKEL (reference sequence). The CDR3 sequence: CASSQDGTANEQFF. DNA for the CDR3: TGTGCCAGCAGCCAAGACGGGACTGCGAATGAGCAGTTCTTC.

V and J are TRBV7-9 and TRBJ1-5; D is undetermined. The germline CDR1 and CDR2 sequences are SEHNR and FQNEAQ (reference sequence). This CDR3 is built from 13 residues. V was pared by 1 base and J by 6 bases, with 7 bases between. The DNA of the CDR3 is TGTGCCAGCAGCTTAGAGGACGGTCAGCCCCAGCATTTT. This gives the protein CASSLEDGQPQHF.

A single count supports this clonotype. The rearrangement links TRBV7-6 to TRBJ1-1; D is perhaps TRBD1 (5 bases). The V gene lost 5 bases and the J gene lost 6 bases, with 22 bases spanning the gap. Germline lookup yields CDR1 SGHVS and CDR2 FNYEAQ. This CDR3 contains 16 residues. The DNA for the CDR3 is TGTGCCAGCAGCCCCCAGGGAGATTATAGTAGCGCTGAAGCTTTCTTT. It codes for CASSPQGDYSSAEAFF.

This clonotype was observed a few times. This chain joins TRBV10-3 and TRBJ1-2; possibly TRBD1 for D (6 bases). The CDR3 is 15 residues long. Germline lookup yields CDR1 ENHRY and CDR2 SYGVKD. With 8 bases removed from V and 3 bases from J, the gap between germline ends came to 19 bases. CDR3 sequence reads: CAILAPGGGDYGYTF. The CDR3 region has the DNA TGTGCCATCCTTGCTCCTGGGGGCGGGGACTATGGCTACACCTTC.

The table lists this clonotype with a count of one. The chain couples TRBV6-5 to TRBJ2-1; D remains unclear. Germline V lookup: CDR1 MNHEY, CDR2 SVGAGI. V was cut by 2 bases and J by 10 bases, with 12 bases left in between. CDR3 length: 13 residues. The CDR3 is CASSYTGTGEQFF. The CDR3 nucleotides read TGTGCCAGCAGTTACACGGGCACCGGGGAGCAGTTCTTC.

The V and J genes are TRBV2 and TRBJ2-3; the D is unclear. Germline assignment: CDR1 SNHLY and CDR2 FYNNEI. Trimming stripped 10 bases from V and 0 bases from J, with 17 bases between. The CDR3 is 15 residues long. CDR3 protein: CAKAAADTSTDTQYF. CDR3 coding DNA: TGTGCCAAGGCTGCGGCGGATACTAGCACAGATACGCAGTATTTT.

There are many counts of this clonotype. V gene TRBV10-3 combines with J gene TRBJ2-5; a weak D match, TRBD2 (6 bases). Trimming cost V 6 bases and J 4 bases, with 6 bases left between them. In germline, CDR1 is ENHRY, CDR2 SYGVKD. CDR3 length: 11 residues. The CDR3 spells CAISGGETQYF. The CDR3 nucleotides read TGTGCCATCAGCGGGGGAGAGACCCAGTACTTC.

V usage is TRBV2 and J usage is TRBJ2-7; 11 bases agree with TRBD1. The CDR3 is 13 residues long. With V trimmed by 8 bases and J by 3 bases, 3 bases remained unmatched. Germline assignment: CDR1 SNHLY and CDR2 FYNNEI. CDR3 amino acids: CASGQGAIYEQYF. CDR3 sequence (DNA): TGTGCCAGCGGACAGGGGGCCATCTACGAGCAGTACTTC.

The chain couples TRBV7-2 to TRBJ1-2; TRBD1 matches at 8 bases. Germline V gene data show CDR1 as SGHTA and CDR2 as FQGNSA. CDR3 length equals 15 residues. With 7 bases clipped from V and 7 bases from J, the junction kept 14 bases outside the gene matches. The CDR3 region is CASNHGTGLGFGYTF. CDR3 nucleotide sequence: TGTGCCAGCAACCACGGGACAGGACTGGGGTTTGGCTACACCTTC.

The chain combines TRBV7-9 with TRBJ2-4; maybe TRBD2 (6 bases). The germline gives CDR1 SEHNR, CDR2 FQNEAQ (reference sequence). Trimming took off 8 bases at V and 13 bases at J, with 15 bases between the two ends. The CDR3 has 11 residues. The CDR3 loop reads CASLEGTEQYF. The CDR3 nucleotides are TGTGCCAGCTTGGAGGGAACGGAGCAGTACTTC.

The V and J genes are TRBV2 and TRBJ2-1; maybe TRBD1 (5 bases). V was shortened by 8 bases and J by 1 base, with 15 bases between the two germline ends. This CDR3 region has 15 residues. CDR1 is SNHLY and CDR2 is FYNNEI in the germline V gene. The CDR3, as DNA: TGTGCCAGCGACATTAGGACAATTTCCTACAATGAGCAGTTCTTC. Encoded protein: CASDIRTISYNEQFF.

The gene calls are TRBV20-1 and TRBJ2-3; 8 bases line up with TRBD2. This CDR3 is 18 amino acids long. The V gene's germline CDR1 is DFQATT and CDR2 SNEGSKA (reference sequence). Trimming took 2 bases from V and 7 from J; bases not matched to a gene: 20. This CDR3 is CSARRSTPLAAYPYTQYF. The CDR3 region has the DNA TGCAGTGCTAGAAGGTCCACGCCACTAGCGGCATACCCCTATACGCAGTATTTT.